The table lists the clone carrying this T cell receptor (beta chain) with a few counts. Assay used: immunoSEQ multiplex PCR; TCRdb lists only in-frame clones, some missing. This sample has some 210,000 clones, with 80% to 90% found just once. The data belong to a study of cytomegalovirus exposure and HLA in healthy donors. V lost 0 bases and J 1 base, leaving 7 bases between the germline ends. This CDR3 contains 14 residues. Germline-derived CDR1 and CDR2 are MNHEY and SMNVEV (reference sequence). The chain employs TRBV27 and TRBJ2-7; D unresolved. Sequenced input: PBMCs. The receptor was derived from a woman aged 18-30 years in good health and CMV-seropositive. CDR3 DNA: TGTGCCAGCAGTTTATCTCCAACTTCCTACGAGCAGTACTTC. Amino acids: CASSLSPTSYEQYF.